The subject of this entry is one TCR beta chain. Expressed TCRB transcripts were sequenced, since all the RNA that had been isolated was reverse transcribed. Mean read depth for naive, central memory and regulatory T cell samples was around 3.8 million reads. The data were produced by immunoSEQ multiplex PCR, yet TCRdb's version contains in-frame clones alone and is incomplete. The repertoire has a few hundred thousand clones, roughly 10% of them found once; the top ten carry approximately 1.4%. This entry belongs to a study of beta chain features in type 1 diabetes. Trimming left V 2 bases short and J 12 bases short, with 14 bases between. Germline-derived CDR1 and CDR2 are MNHEY and SVGAGI. This CDR3 has 13 residues. Purities in excess of 95% were seen in all sorted populations.

This TCR was recovered from a man aged 18 to 30 in good health. The genes are TRBV6-5 and TRBJ1-5; the D gene is possibly TRBD1 (6 bases). Specimen: central memory CD4+ T cells from blood. CDR3 DNA sequence: TGTGCCAGCAGTTACACAGGGACCTTGCACCAGCATTTT. Translating gives CASSYTGTLHQHF.